The 3 T cell receptor beta chains given below trace back to one sample, sequenced in a study of T cell repertoires in cytomegalovirus infection. TCRdb passed the reads through MiXCR, listing each CDR3 protein once. Seen here are 80,000 or so distinct CDR3 sequences, about 24% observed once, and the top ten hold 50%. These TCRs are of unknown antigen specificity. This material consisted of CD8+ T cells from cultured PBMCs, taken from culture after CMV antigen stimulation. Receptors were obtained from a human donor in good health (CMV status not recorded). Some clones in this sample may be carry-over from other donors' samples.

This clonotype showed up many times. The J gene is TRBJ2-3, the V gene TRBV7-2, with D hard to call. V lost 1 base and J 1 base, leaving 12 bases between the germline ends. This CDR3 region has 16 residues. Per germline, CDR1 SGHTA and CDR2 FQGNSA. CDR3 sequence reads: CASSLGGSLGTDTQYF. The CDR3 nucleotides read TGTGCCAGCAGCTTAGGAGGATCATTGGGCACAGATACGCAGTATTTT.

This clonotype was recorded at least ten times. The chain uses TRBV7-3 and TRBJ2-1; TRBD1 agrees at 8 bases. V lost 5 bases to trimming and J lost 8 bases; unmatched junction nucleotides: 8. CDR1 and CDR2 from the germline V gene are SGHTA and FQGTGA. CDR3 length equals 14 residues. This CDR3 is CASSPASGGYEQFF. The CDR3 DNA sequence: TGTGCCAGCAGCCCAGCTTCAGGGGGCTATGAGCAGTTCTTC.

This chain uses TRBV29-1 with TRBJ2-7; the D gene is possibly TRBD1 (5 bases). V lost 6 bases to trimming and J lost 6 bases, with 18 bases between them. CDR3 size: 13 residues. Germline values: CDR1 SQVTM, CDR2 ANQGSEA. CDR3 in amino acids: CSVLLGEGVEQYF. CDR3 coding DNA: TGCAGCGTCCTGTTAGGGGAAGGCGTCGAGCAGTACTTC.